The T cell receptor beta chain described here comes from a study of T cell responses to AZD1222 COVID-19 vaccine. Findings and caveats of the study: After two AZD1222 doses, spike-specific TCR breadth and depth rose versus day 0.

Concerning this clone itself: Its cognate antigen is unknown.

The assay was immunoSEQ multiplex PCR, and TCRdb's table has in-frame clones only and misses some. The table records 150,000 to 200,000 clones, around 94% of them present only once. Trimming took off 5 bases at V and 1 base at J, with 14 bases between the two ends. This CDR3 region has 15 residues. Germline loops: CDR1 PRHDT, CDR2 FYEKMQ (reference sequence). The sequence derives from an adult who received the AZD1222 COVID-19 vaccine. Source: peripheral blood, taken 28 days after the second AZD1222 dose. V gene TRBV13 combines with J gene TRBJ1-1, with no clear D. CDR3 region: CASSPLVGPNTEAFF. DNA for the CDR3: TGTGCCAGCAGCCCCCTTGTGGGCCCGAACACTGAAGCTTTCTTT.